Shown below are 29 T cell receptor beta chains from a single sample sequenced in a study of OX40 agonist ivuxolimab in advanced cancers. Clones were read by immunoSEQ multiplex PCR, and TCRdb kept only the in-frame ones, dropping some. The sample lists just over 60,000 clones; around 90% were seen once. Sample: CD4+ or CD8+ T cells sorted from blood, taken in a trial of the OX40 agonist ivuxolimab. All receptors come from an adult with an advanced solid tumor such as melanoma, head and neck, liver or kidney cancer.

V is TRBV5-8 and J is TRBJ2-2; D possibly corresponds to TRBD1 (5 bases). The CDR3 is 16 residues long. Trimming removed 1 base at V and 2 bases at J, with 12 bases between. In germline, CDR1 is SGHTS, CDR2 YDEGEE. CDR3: CASSLLGADNTGELFF. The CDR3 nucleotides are TGTGCCAGCAGCTTGTTAGGGGCAGATAACACCGGGGAGCTGTTTTTT.

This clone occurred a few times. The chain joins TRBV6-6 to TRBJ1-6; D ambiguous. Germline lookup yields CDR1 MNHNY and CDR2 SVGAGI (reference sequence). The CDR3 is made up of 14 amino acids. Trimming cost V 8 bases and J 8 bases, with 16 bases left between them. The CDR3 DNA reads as TGTGCCAGCCTCCCGGACGACCGGGATTCACCCCTCCACTTT. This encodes CASLPDDRDSPLHF.

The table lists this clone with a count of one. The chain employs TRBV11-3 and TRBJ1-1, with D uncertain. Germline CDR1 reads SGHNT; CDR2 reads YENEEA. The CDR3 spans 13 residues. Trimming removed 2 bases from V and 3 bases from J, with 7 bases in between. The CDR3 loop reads CASSLYPDTEAFF. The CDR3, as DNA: TGTGCCAGCAGCTTATACCCGGACACTGAAGCTTTCTTT.

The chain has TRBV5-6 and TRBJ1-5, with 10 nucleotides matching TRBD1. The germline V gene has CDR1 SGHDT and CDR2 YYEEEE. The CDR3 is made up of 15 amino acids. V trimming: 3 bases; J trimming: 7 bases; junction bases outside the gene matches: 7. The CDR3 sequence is CASSSTGQGGQPQHF. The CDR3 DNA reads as TGTGCCAGCAGCTCGACCGGACAGGGGGGCCAGCCCCAGCATTTT.

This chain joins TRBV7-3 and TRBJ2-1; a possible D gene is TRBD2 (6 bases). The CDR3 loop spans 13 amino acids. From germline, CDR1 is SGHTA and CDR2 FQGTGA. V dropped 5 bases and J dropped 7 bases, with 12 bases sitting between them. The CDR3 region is CASSLGSGNEQFF. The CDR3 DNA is TGTGCCAGCAGCCTCGGGAGCGGGAATGAGCAGTTCTTC.

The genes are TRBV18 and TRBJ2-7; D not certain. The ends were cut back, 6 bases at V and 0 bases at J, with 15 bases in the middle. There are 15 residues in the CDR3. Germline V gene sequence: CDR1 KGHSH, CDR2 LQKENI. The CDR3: CASSQGTSASYEQYF. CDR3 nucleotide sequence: TGTGCCAGCTCCCAAGGTACGAGCGCCTCCTACGAGCAGTACTTC.

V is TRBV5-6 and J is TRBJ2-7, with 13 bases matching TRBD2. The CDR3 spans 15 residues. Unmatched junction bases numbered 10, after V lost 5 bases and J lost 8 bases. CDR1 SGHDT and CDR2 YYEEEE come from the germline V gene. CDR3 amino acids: CASRTPGLAGEQQYF. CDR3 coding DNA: TGTGCCAGCAGGACGCCAGGACTAGCGGGAGAACAGCAGTACTTC.

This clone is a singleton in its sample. The CDR3 is CSVVIGTDTQYF. CDR3 nucleotide sequence: TGCAGCGTCGTTATCGGCACAGATACGCAGTATTTT. The chain couples TRBV29-1 to TRBJ2-3, with unresolved D. The CDR3 spans 12 residues. The germline V gene encodes CDR1 SQVTM and CDR2 ANQGSEA. V gave up 6 bases and J gave up 1 base, with 8 bases separating them.

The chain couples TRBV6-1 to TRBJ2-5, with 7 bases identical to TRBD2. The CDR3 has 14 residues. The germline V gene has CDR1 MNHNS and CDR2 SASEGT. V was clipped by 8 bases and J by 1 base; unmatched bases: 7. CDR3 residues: CASSPGGSQETQYF. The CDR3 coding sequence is TGTGCCAGCTCCCCCGGGGGGTCCCAAGAGACCCAGTACTTC.

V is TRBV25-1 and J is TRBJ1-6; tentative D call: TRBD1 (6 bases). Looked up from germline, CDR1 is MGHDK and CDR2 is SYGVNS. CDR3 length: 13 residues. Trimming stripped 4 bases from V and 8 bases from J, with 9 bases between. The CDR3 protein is CASSVQGYSPLHF. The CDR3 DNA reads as TGTGCCAGCAGTGTACAGGGTTATTCACCCCTCCACTTT.

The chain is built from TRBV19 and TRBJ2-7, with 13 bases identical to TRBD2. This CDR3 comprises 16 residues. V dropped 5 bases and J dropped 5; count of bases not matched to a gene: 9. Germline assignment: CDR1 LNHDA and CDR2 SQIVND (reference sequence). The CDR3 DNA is TGTGCCAGTAGTTCTCGGACTAGCGGGAGTTTTGACGAGCAGTACTTC. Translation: CASSSRTSGSFDEQYF.

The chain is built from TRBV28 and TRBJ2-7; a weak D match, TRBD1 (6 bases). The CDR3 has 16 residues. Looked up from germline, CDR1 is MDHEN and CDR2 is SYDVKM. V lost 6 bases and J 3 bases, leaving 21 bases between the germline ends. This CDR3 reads CASSQYGGGTIYEQYF. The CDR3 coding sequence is TGTGCCAGCAGCCAATATGGAGGTGGGACAATCTACGAGCAGTACTTC.

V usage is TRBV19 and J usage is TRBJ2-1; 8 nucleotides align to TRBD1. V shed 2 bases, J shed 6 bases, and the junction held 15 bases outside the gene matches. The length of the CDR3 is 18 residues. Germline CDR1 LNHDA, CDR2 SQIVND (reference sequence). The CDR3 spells CASSIFGQGRGRSNEQFF. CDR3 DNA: TGTGCCAGTAGTATATTTGGACAGGGACGAGGTCGGTCCAATGAGCAGTTCTTC. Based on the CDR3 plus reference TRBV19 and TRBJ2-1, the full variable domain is DGGITQSPKYLFRKEGQNVTLSCEQNLNHDAMYWYRQDPGQGLRLIYYSQIVNDFQKGDIAEGYSVSREKKESFPLTVTSAQKNPTAFYLCASSIFGQGRGRSNEQFFGPGTRLTVL.

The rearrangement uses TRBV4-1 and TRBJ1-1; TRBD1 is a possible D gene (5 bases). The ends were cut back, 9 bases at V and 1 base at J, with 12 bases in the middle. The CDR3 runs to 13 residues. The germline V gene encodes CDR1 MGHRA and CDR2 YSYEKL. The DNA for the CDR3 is TGCGCCAGTAAAGGGACGGCGAACACTGAAGCTTTCTTT. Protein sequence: CASKGTANTEAFF.

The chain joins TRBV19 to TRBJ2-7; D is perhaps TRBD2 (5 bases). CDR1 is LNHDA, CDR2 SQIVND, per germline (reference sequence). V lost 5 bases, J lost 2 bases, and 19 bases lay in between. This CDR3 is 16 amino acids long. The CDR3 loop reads CASSGTRRALTYEQYF. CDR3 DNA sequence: TGTGCCAGTAGTGGCACTAGGAGAGCCCTTACCTACGAGCAGTACTTC. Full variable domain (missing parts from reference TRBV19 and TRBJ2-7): DGGITQSPKYLFRKEGQNVTLSCEQNLNHDAMYWYRQDPGQGLRLIYYSQIVNDFQKGDIAEGYSVSREKKESFPLTVTSAQKNPTAFYLCASSGTRRALTYEQYFGPGTRLTVT.

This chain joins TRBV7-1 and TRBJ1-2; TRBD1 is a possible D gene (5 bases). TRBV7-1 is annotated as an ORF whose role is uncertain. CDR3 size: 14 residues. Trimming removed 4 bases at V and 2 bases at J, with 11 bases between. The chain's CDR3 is CASSFQTENYGYTF. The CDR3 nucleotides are TGTGCCAGCAGCTTCCAGACAGAGAACTATGGCTACACCTTC.

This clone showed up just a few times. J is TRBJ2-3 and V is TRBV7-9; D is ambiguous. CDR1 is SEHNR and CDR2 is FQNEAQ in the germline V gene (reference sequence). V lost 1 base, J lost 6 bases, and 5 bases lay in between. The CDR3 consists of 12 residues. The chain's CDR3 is CASSLDSDTQYF. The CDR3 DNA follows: TGTGCCAGCAGCTTAGATTCGGATACGCAGTATTTT. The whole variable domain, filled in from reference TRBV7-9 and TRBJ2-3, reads DTGVSQNPRHKITKRGQNVTFRCDPISEHNRLYWYRQTLGQGPEFLTYFQNEAQLEKSRLLSDRFSAERPKGSFSTLEIQRTEQGDSAMYLCASSLDSDTQYFGPGTRLTVL.

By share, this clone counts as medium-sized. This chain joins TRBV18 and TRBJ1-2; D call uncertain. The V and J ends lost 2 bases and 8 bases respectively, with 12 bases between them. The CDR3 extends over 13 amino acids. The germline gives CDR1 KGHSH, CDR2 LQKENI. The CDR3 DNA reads TGTGCCAGCTCACCAAGGACGGCCAGCGGCTACACCTTC. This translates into CASSPRTASGYTF. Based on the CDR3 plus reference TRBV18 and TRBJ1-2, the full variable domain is NAGVMQNPRHLVRRRGQEARLRCSPMKGHSHVYWYRQLPEEGLKFMVYLQKENIIDESGMPKERFSAEFPKEGPSILRIQQVVRGDSAAYFCASSPRTASGYTFGSGTRLTVV.

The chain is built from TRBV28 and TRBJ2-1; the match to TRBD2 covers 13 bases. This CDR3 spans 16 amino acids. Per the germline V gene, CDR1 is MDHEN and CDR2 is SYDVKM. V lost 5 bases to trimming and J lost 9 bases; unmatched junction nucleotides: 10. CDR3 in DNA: TGTGCCAGCAGTCCCGGACTAGCGGGAGATCTCAGTGAGCAGTTCTTC. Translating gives CASSPGLAGDLSEQFF.

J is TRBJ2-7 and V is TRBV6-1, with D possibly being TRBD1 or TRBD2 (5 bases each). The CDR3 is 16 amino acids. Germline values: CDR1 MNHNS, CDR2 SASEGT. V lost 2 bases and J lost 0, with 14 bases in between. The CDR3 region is CASSEYGTGSSYEQYF. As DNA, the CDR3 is TGTGCCAGCAGTGAATATGGGACGGGGAGCTCCTACGAGCAGTACTTC.

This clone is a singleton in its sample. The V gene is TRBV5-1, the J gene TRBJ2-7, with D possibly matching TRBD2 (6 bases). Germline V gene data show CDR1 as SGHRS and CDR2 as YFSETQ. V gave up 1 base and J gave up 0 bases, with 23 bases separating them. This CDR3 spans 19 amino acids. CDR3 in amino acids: CASSLLTLAPYTPSYEQYF. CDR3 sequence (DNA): TGCGCCAGCAGCTTGTTAACGCTAGCGCCCTATACTCCCTCCTACGAGCAGTACTTC.

The CDR3 bases are TGTGCCAGCAGCGTACCATGGGGGACCGGGGAGCTGTTTTTT. The encoded protein is CASSVPWGTGELFF. The V and J genes are TRBV9 and TRBJ2-2; perhaps D is TRBD1 or TRBD2 (5 bases each). CDR3 size: 14 residues. Trimming left V 1 base short and J 5 bases short, with 9 bases between. Germline V gene lookup returns CDR1 SGDLS and CDR2 YYNGEE. Looking up the rest from reference TRBV9 and TRBJ2-2 gives the full variable domain: DSGVTQTPKHLITATGQRVTLRCSPRSGDLSVYWYQQSLDQGLQFLIQYYNGEERAKGNILERFSAQQFPDLHSELNLSSLELGDSALYFCASSVPWGTGELFFGEGSRLTVL.

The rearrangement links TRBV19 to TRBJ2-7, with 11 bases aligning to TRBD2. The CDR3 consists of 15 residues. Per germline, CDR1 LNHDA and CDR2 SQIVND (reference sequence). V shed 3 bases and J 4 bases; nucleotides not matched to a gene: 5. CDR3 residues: CASSIRLAGRYEQYF. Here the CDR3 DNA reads TGTGCCAGTAGTATCAGACTAGCGGGGAGGTACGAGCAGTACTTC.

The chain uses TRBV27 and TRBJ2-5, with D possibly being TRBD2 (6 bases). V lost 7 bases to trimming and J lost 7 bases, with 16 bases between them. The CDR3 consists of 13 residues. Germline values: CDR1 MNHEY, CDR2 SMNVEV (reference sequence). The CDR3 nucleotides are TGTGCCAGCAAAGGGGCCCGGAGGGGGACCCAGTACTTC. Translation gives CASKGARRGTQYF.

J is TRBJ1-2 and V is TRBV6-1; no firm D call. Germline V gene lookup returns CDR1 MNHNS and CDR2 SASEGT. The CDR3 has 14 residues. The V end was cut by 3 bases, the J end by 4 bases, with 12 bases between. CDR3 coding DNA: TGTGCCAGCAGTGACTGGCGGGGAAGCTATGGCTACACCTTC. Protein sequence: CASSDWRGSYGYTF.

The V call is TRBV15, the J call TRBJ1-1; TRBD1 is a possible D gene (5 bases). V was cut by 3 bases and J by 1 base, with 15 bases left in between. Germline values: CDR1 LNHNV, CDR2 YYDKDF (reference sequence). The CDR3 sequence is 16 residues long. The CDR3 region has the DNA TGTGCCACCAGCAGTGACCCGGGACGTCGGAACACTGAAGCTTTCTTT. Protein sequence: CATSSDPGRRNTEAFF.

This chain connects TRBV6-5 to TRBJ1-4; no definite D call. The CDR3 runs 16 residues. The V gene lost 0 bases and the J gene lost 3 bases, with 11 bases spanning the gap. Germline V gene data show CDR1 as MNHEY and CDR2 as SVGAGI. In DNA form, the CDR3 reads TGTGCCAGCAGTTACTCTTCGGTGGCAGCTAATGAAAAACTGTTTTTT. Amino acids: CASSYSSVAANEKLFF.

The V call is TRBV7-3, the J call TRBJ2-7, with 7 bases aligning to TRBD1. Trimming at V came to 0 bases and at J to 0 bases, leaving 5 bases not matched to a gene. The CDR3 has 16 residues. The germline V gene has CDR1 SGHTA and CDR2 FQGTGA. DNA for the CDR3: TGTGCCAGCAGCTTAACTGCAGGGACAGCCTCCTACGAGCAGTACTTC. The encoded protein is CASSLTAGTASYEQYF.

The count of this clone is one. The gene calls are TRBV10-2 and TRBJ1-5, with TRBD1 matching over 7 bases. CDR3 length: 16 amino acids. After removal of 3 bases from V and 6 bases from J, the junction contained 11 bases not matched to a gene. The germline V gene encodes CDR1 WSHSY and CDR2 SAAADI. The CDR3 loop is CASSDPQTGRGQPQHF. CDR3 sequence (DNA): TGCGCCAGCAGTGATCCGCAGACAGGGAGGGGTCAGCCCCAGCATTTT.